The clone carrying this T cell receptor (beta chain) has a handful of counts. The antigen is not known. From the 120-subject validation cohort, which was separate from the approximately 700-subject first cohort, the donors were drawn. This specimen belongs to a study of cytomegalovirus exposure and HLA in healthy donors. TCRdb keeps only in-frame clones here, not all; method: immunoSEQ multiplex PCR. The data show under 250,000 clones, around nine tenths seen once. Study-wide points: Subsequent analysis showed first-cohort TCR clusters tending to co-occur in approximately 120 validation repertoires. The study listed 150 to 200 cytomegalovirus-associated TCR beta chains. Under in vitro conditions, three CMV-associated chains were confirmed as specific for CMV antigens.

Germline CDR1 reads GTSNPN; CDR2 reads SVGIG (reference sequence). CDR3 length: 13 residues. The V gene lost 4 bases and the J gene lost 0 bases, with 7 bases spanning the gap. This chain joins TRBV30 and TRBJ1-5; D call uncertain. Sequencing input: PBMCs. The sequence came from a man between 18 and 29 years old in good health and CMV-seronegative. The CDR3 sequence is CAWTGSSNQPQHF. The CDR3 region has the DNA TGTGCCTGGACAGGTAGTAGCAATCAGCCCCAGCATTTT. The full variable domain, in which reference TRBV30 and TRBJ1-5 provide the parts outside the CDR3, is SQTIHQWPATLVQPVGSPLSLECTVEGTSNPNLYWYRQAAGRGLQLLFYSVGIGQISSEVPQNLSASRPQDRQFILSSKKLLLSDSGFYLCAWTGSSNQPQHFGDGTRLSIL.